The 27 T cell receptor beta chains listed next were all sequenced from one sample in a study of blood T cell repertoires in COVID-19. Repertoires were generated with immunoSEQ multiplex PCR, while TCRdb's copy carries only in-frame clones and drops some. The data hold about 240,000 clones, with about 83% observed a single time. The specimen was peripheral blood. The receptors originated from a man older than 75 with acute or convalescent COVID-19.

In this sample, this clone turned up once. The V and J genes are TRBV6-5 and TRBJ1-2; 7 bases fit TRBD1. V gave up 6 bases and J gave up 2 bases; unmatched junction bases: 3. The CDR3 has 13 amino acids. The germline V gene encodes CDR1 MNHEY and CDR2 SVGAGI. The CDR3 reads CASSLDRNYGYTF. The CDR3 DNA reads TGTGCCAGCAGCTTGGACAGGAACTATGGCTACACCTTC.

The J gene is TRBJ2-3, the V gene TRBV28; the D gene is possibly TRBD1 (5 bases). The CDR3 covers 14 residues. Germline CDR1 MDHEN, CDR2 SYDVKM. V was shortened by 6 bases and J by 4 bases, with 14 bases between the two germline ends. The DNA for the CDR3 is TGTGCCAGCAGCTCGGAGACAGTTGCAGATACGCAGTATTTT. It yields the protein CASSSETVADTQYF.

This clone occurred once. J is TRBJ1-4 and V is TRBV5-1; 7 bases line up with TRBD1. CDR3 length: 14 amino acids. Germline assignment: CDR1 SGHRS and CDR2 YFSETQ. The trim removed 0 bases at V and 5 bases at J, leaving 1 base unmatched. As DNA, the CDR3 is TGCGCCAGCAGCTTGGGCAGGGGGAATGAAAAACTGTTTTTT. This sequence encodes CASSLGRGNEKLFF.

This chain joins TRBV7-2 and TRBJ1-6, with D perhaps matching TRBD1 (6 bases). V lost 4 bases to trimming and J lost 7 bases, with 14 bases between them. Germline values: CDR1 SGHTA, CDR2 FQGNSA. This CDR3 is 15 amino acids long. The CDR3 nucleotides read TGTGCCAGCAGCTCCAAGGACAGATCAAATTCACCCCTCCACTTT. It specifies CASSSKDRSNSPLHF.

This clone appeared a single time. The genes are TRBV5-6 and TRBJ1-3; perhaps TRBD1 as D (5 bases). The CDR3 runs 18 residues. Looked up from germline, CDR1 is SGHDT and CDR2 is YYEEEE. Trimming left V 1 base short and J 0 bases short, with 17 bases between. The chain's CDR3 is CASSLNGAPPSSGNTIYF. The CDR3 nucleotides are TGTGCCAGCAGCTTGAATGGGGCGCCACCGAGCTCTGGAAACACCATATATTTT.

About this clone itself: The identical CDR3 is also encoded by other nucleotide sequences in the sample. The chain combines TRBV18 with TRBJ1-6, with TRBD1 matching 8 bases. The CDR3 is made up of 15 amino acids. Germline V gene sequence: CDR1 KGHSH, CDR2 LQKENI. V shed 5 bases, J shed 7 bases, and the junction held 7 bases outside the gene matches. The CDR3, as DNA: TGTGCCAGCTCATCAGGACAGGGAGGGAATTCACCCCTCCACTTT. Encoded protein: CASSSGQGGNSPLHF.

The sample holds one count of this clone. This chain connects TRBV7-6 to TRBJ1-1; D is unclear. Trimming shortened V by 1 base and J by 5 bases, and 8 bases separated the two germline ends. The CDR3 totals 13 residues. The V gene's germline CDR1 is SGHVS and CDR2 FNYEAQ. The CDR3 sequence: CASSLGVETEAFF. As DNA, the CDR3 is TGTGCCAGCAGCTTAGGAGTTGAGACTGAAGCTTTCTTT.

A single count supports this clone. This chain connects TRBV28 to TRBJ1-1; no firm D call. The CDR3 runs 13 residues. Per the germline V gene, CDR1 is MDHEN and CDR2 is SYDVKM. V was pared by 5 bases and J by 1 base, with 8 bases between. CDR3 DNA sequence: TGTGCCAGCAGTGGTACACCGAACACTGAAGCTTTCTTT. Encoded protein: CASSGTPNTEAFF.

The rearrangement joins TRBV5-1 to TRBJ1-6; D not resolved. V was clipped by 0 bases and J by 0 bases, with 7 bases between them. Germline CDR1 SGHRS, CDR2 YFSETQ. This CDR3 spans 16 amino acids. The CDR3: CASSLEESSYNSPLHF. The CDR3 coding sequence is TGCGCCAGCAGCTTGGAGGAGAGCTCCTATAATTCACCCCTCCACTTT.

V and J are TRBV7-9 and TRBJ1-4, with a weak D call TRBD1 (5 bases). The V and J ends lost 5 bases and 5 bases respectively, with 18 bases between them. Germline CDR1 reads SEHNR; CDR2 reads FQNEAQ (reference sequence). CDR3 length: 16 residues. The CDR3 is CASSRPTGGRNEKLFF. As DNA, the CDR3 is TGTGCCAGCAGCCGCCCAACCGGGGGACGCAATGAAAAACTGTTTTTT.

The chain joins TRBV7-2 to TRBJ2-2; 8 nucleotides line up with TRBD1. CDR3 length: 16 amino acids. V lost 1 base to trimming and J lost 4 bases; unmatched junction nucleotides: 5. Germline CDR1 is SGHTA and CDR2 is FQGNSA. CDR3 nucleotide sequence: TGTGCCAGCAGCTTAGGTCAGGGGGCGAGCACCGGGGAGCTGTTTTTT. Protein: CASSLGQGASTGELFF.

The rearrangement uses TRBV3-1 (or the pseudogene TRBV3-2) and TRBJ2-1, with TRBD1 identical over 8 bases. The CDR3 is 17 amino acids. The germline gives CDR1 LGHDT, CDR2 YNNKEL (reference sequence). With 0 bases clipped from V and 7 bases from J, the junction kept 11 bases outside the gene matches. CDR3 coding DNA: TGTGCCAGCAGCCAAGATACCAACCCACAGGGGGGAAATGAGCAGTTCTTC. Its protein product is CASSQDTNPQGGNEQFF.

This rearrangement joins TRBV18 to TRBJ2-7; TRBD1 aligns across 10 bases. CDR3 length equals 16 residues. CDR1 KGHSH and CDR2 LQKENI come from the germline V gene. V lost 6 bases to trimming and J lost 7 bases; unmatched junction nucleotides: 15. CDR3 bases: TGTGCCAGCTCGTCCCGGCCCGGGACAGGGGCCCCAGAGCAGTACTTC. This sequence encodes CASSSRPGTGAPEQYF.

This chain joins TRBV7-9 and TRBJ2-1; TRBD1 is a possible D gene (5 bases). Germline V CDR1 and CDR2: SEHNR, FQNEAQ (reference sequence). V was clipped by 6 bases and J by 9 bases, with 15 bases between them. This CDR3 has 13 amino acids. The DNA for the CDR3 is TGTGCCAGCAGGGGGCAGGGAAACACTGAGCAGTTCTTC. The encoded protein is CASRGQGNTEQFF.

The V call is TRBV6-6, the J call TRBJ1-2; TRBD1 aligns across 7 bases. CDR1 and CDR2 (germline): MNHNY, SVGAGI (reference sequence). Trimming at V came to 7 bases and at J to 6 bases, leaving 14 bases not matched to a gene. CDR3 length equals 15 residues. The CDR3 protein is CASILLHGTDHGYTF. As DNA, the CDR3 is TGTGCCAGCATCCTACTCCACGGGACAGACCATGGCTACACCTTC.

The V and J genes are TRBV6-2 or TRBV6-3 and TRBJ2-7; D perhaps matches TRBD1 (5 bases). Germline-derived CDR1 and CDR2 are MNHEY and SVGEGT. This CDR3 is 12 amino acids long. Trimming took 4 bases from V and 1 from J, leaving 5 bases between them. The CDR3 DNA follows: TGTGCCAGCAGTTCAGGGTCCTACGAGCAGTACTTC. Encoded protein: CASSSGSYEQYF.

The chain carries TRBV6-2 or TRBV6-3 and TRBJ1-3; the D is unclear. V was pared by 5 bases and J by 0 bases, with 11 bases between. Germline V gene sequence: CDR1 MNHEY, CDR2 SVGEGT. This CDR3 has 15 residues. CDR3: CASSRPGVSGNTIYF. The DNA for the CDR3 is TGTGCCAGCAGTCGCCCCGGAGTCTCTGGAAACACCATATATTTT.

The chain recombines TRBV6-5 with TRBJ1-1, with D perhaps matching TRBD1 (6 bases). Germline loops: CDR1 MNHEY, CDR2 SVGAGI. The CDR3 is 13 amino acids. Trimming took 7 bases from V and 8 from J, leaving 17 bases between them. The CDR3 protein is CASTFTQTGEAFF. CDR3 in DNA: TGTGCCAGCACCTTTACCCAGACAGGAGAAGCTTTCTTT.

This sequence joins TRBV7-8 and TRBJ1-6; TRBD1 matches 7 bases. CDR1 and CDR2 from the germline V gene are SGHVS and FQNEAQ. The CDR3 runs to 16 residues. The V and J ends lost 2 bases and 14 bases, in that order; junction bases with no gene match: 15. The CDR3 spells CASSLIVWQGEMALHF. The CDR3 DNA sequence: TGTGCCAGCAGCTTAATTGTATGGCAGGGGGAGATGGCCCTCCACTTT.

The genes are TRBV28 and TRBJ1-1; no firm D call. The CDR3 has 11 residues. Germline loops: CDR1 MDHEN, CDR2 SYDVKM. With 3 bases removed from V and 7 bases from J, the gap between germline ends came to 6 bases. The CDR3 DNA sequence: TGTGCCAGCAGTTTCTGGAGTGAAGCTTTCTTT. It yields the protein CASSFWSEAFF.

The chain uses TRBV27 and TRBJ1-2; 10 nucleotides agree with TRBD1. V dropped 5 bases and J dropped 2; count of bases not matched to a gene: 2. Germline V lookup: CDR1 MNHEY, CDR2 SMNVEV (reference sequence). The CDR3 covers 14 residues. CDR3 residues: CASSPGQGNYGYTF. DNA of the CDR3: TGTGCCAGCAGTCCGGGACAGGGGAACTATGGCTACACCTTC.

The chain couples TRBV5-1 to TRBJ2-1, with 9 bases matching TRBD2. There are 16 residues in the CDR3. V shed 0 bases, J shed 2 bases, and the junction held 3 bases outside the gene matches. Germline CDR1 SGHRS, CDR2 YFSETQ. The CDR3 here is CASSLEASGTYNEQFF. DNA for the CDR3: TGCGCCAGCAGCTTGGAAGCTAGCGGGACCTACAATGAGCAGTTCTTC. The entire variable domain, with the rest obtained from reference TRBV5-1 and TRBJ2-1, is as follows: KAGVTQTPRYLIKTRGQQVTLSCSPISGHRSVSWYQQTPGQGLQFLFEYFSETQRNKGNFPGRFSGRQFSNSRSEMNVSTLELGDSALYLCASSLEASGTYNEQFFGPGTRLTVL.

A remark on this clone: Other DNA sequences of this sample code for an identical CDR3. The chain couples TRBV3-1 (or the pseudogene TRBV3-2) to TRBJ1-5, with D unclear. The length of the CDR3 is 14 residues. Germline CDR1 is LGHDT and CDR2 is YNNKEL (reference sequence). V was shortened by 1 base and J by 3 bases, with 7 bases between the two germline ends. The CDR3 sequence: CASSQAVSNQPQHF. CDR3 coding DNA: TGTGCCAGCAGCCAAGCAGTTTCCAATCAGCCCCAGCATTTT.

The chain links TRBV5-4 to TRBJ1-2, with 8 bases identical to TRBD1. Germline assignment: CDR1 SGHNT and CDR2 YYREEE (reference sequence). The CDR3 is 14 amino acids. The V and J ends lost 3 bases and 8 bases, in that order; junction bases with no gene match: 9. The CDR3 here is CASSSRRQGQGYTF. CDR3 DNA sequence: TGTGCCAGCAGCTCCCGACGACAGGGGCAAGGCTACACCTTC.

The chain couples TRBV6-5 to TRBJ2-5; 12 bases agree with TRBD1. The CDR3 contains 15 residues. CDR1 and CDR2 from the germline V gene are MNHEY and SVGAGI. Trimming removed 5 bases from V and 5 bases from J; junction bases left unmatched: 6. The CDR3 bases are TGTGCCAGCAGTCTGGGGACAGGGGGCACGGAGACCCAGTACTTC. It encodes CASSLGTGGTETQYF.

J is TRBJ2-5 and V is TRBV28; the D gene is possibly TRBD2 (5 bases). CDR1 is MDHEN and CDR2 is SYDVKM in the germline V gene. Trimming took 2 bases from V and 4 from J, leaving 11 bases between them. The CDR3 covers 14 residues. The CDR3 DNA reads TGTGCCAGCAGTTTAACGCTAGCCGGAGAGACCCAGTACTTC. It encodes CASSLTLAGETQYF.

This chain's CDR3 is CASSSGAGRRETQYF. The CDR3 DNA is TGTGCCAGCAGTTCGGGAGCGGGACGGAGGGAGACCCAGTACTTC. The chain uses TRBV27 and TRBJ2-5; 7 nucleotides agree with TRBD2. Germline V gives CDR1 MNHEY, CDR2 SMNVEV (reference sequence). This CDR3 spans 15 amino acids. The J segment lost 5 bases and the V segment lost 4 bases, leaving 10 bases of the junction unmatched.